Below are 11 T cell receptor beta chains sequenced from a single sample in a study of monozygotic twins with inflammatory bowel disease. TCRdb reprocessed the 5' RACE reads, with one entry per CDR3 protein and no DNA. The sample shows over 110,000 distinct CDR3 sequences, and 2.4% sits with its ten largest clones. Sequenced: blood. Receptors originate from a human donor with ulcerative colitis or Crohn's disease, or a healthy co-twin of an affected twin (not recorded which).

The chain couples TRBV7-2 to TRBJ2-3. The CDR3 runs 16 residues. CDR1 and CDR2 from the germline V gene are SGHTA and FQGNSA. CDR3 sequence: CASSLVGIPGTDTQYF.

The chain is built from TRBV9 and TRBJ2-5. Per germline, CDR1 SGDLS and CDR2 YYNGEE. The CDR3 is 14 residues long. This CDR3 is CASSVAFGQATHYF. Drawing the rest from reference TRBV9 and TRBJ2-5, the complete variable domain is DSGVTQTPKHLITATGQRVTLRCSPRSGDLSVYWYQQSLDQGLQFLIQYYNGEERAKGNILERFSAQQFPDLHSELNLSSLELGDSALYFCASSVAFGQATHYFGPGTRLLVL.

The rearrangement links TRBV27 to TRBJ1-3; TCRdb designates TRBD1, a call that cannot be tested without DNA. Per the germline V gene, CDR1 is MNHEY and CDR2 is SMNVEV (reference sequence). This CDR3 region has 16 residues. CDR3: CASSTRDTSSGNTIYF.

J is TRBJ2-3 and V is TRBV20-1; TCRdb picks TRBD2, but there is no DNA to check that call. Germline CDR1 is DFQATT and CDR2 is SNEGSKA (reference sequence). The CDR3 extends over 15 amino acids. The CDR3 loop reads CSANPRALSTDTQYF.

This chain joins TRBV5-1 and TRBJ2-7; TCRdb's D call of TRBD1 is untestable without DNA. The CDR3 consists of 15 residues. Germline CDR1 SGHRS, CDR2 YFSETQ. The CDR3: CASRPAGTGGYEQYF.

This chain connects TRBV7-3 to TRBJ2-7; TCRdb's D call, TRBD1, is unchecked because there is no DNA. CDR1 is SGHTA, CDR2 FQGTGA, per germline. The CDR3 is 15 residues long. This CDR3 reads CASSLGGDTSYEQYF.

The rearrangement joins TRBV11-3 to TRBJ1-1. Germline V gene sequence: CDR1 SGHNT, CDR2 YENEEA. The CDR3 spans 14 residues. CDR3 sequence: CASSLDAGHTEAFF.

The rearrangement uses TRBV7-2 and TRBJ1-1; TCRdb selects TRBD1, and the lack of DNA leaves this call unchecked. The CDR3 is 13 residues long. Germline CDR1 and CDR2: SGHTA and FQGNSA. The CDR3 spells CASSTSGQVEAFF.

The chain combines TRBV6-1 with TRBJ2-2; TCRdb returns TRBD1, unconfirmable since there is no DNA. The CDR3 loop spans 14 amino acids. Germline V gives CDR1 MNHNS, CDR2 SASEGT. CDR3 amino acids: CASNDQGYTGELFF.

The CDR3 sequence: CASSLATSGGGYTGELFF. The chain is built from TRBV7-6 and TRBJ2-2; TCRdb indicates TRBD2, and absent DNA this call remains unverified. The V gene's germline CDR1 is SGHVS and CDR2 FNYEAQ. The CDR3 consists of 18 residues.

The V gene is TRBV20-1, the J gene TRBJ2-3; the D gene TCRdb calls, TRBD2, cannot be checked with no DNA. CDR3 length: 15 residues. Germline CDR1 reads DFQATT; CDR2 reads SNEGSKA (reference sequence). The CDR3 reads CSAARGRFSTDTQYF.